These 6 T cell receptor beta chains share one sample of origin, sequenced in a study of blood T cell repertoires in COVID-19. The assay was immunoSEQ multiplex PCR, and TCRdb's table has in-frame clones only and misses some. The sample consists of 200,000 to 300,000 clones, approximately 86% of them appearing once. Source material: PBMCs or T cells enriched from blood (not recorded which). All receptors come from a middle-aged woman with acute COVID-19.

The rearrangement uses TRBV14 and TRBJ2-1; maybe TRBD1 (6 bases). Per the germline V gene, CDR1 is SGHDN and CDR2 is FVKESK. CDR3 length: 15 residues. The ends were cut back, 3 bases at V and 6 bases at J, with 15 bases in the middle. This chain's CDR3 is CASSQGHGKFNEQFF. CDR3 nucleotides: TGTGCCAGCAGCCAGGGACACGGAAAATTCAATGAGCAGTTCTTC.

The rearrangement joins TRBV30 to TRBJ1-6, with a weak D call TRBD1 (5 bases). Deletions cut 0 bases from V and 3 bases from J, with 6 bases between. The length of the CDR3 is 14 residues. Germline V CDR1 and CDR2: GTSNPN, SVGIG (reference sequence). The CDR3 protein is CAWSVDSYNSPLHF. The CDR3 nucleotides are TGTGCCTGGAGTGTAGACAGCTATAATTCACCCCTCCACTTT.

This chain connects TRBV27 to TRBJ2-2; 8 bases align to TRBD2. The junction had 5 bases not matched to a gene; V was cut back by 4 bases and J by 4 bases. The CDR3 contains 15 residues. Germline V gives CDR1 MNHEY, CDR2 SMNVEV (reference sequence). CDR3 loop: CASSSAGGVTGELFF. CDR3 coding DNA: TGTGCCAGCAGTTCGGCGGGAGGAGTCACCGGGGAGCTGTTTTTT.

The chain couples TRBV30 to TRBJ2-3; 8 bases are a match to TRBD1. V lost 4 bases and J lost 4; bases outside the gene matches: 4. CDR1 GTSNPN and CDR2 SVGIG come from the germline V gene (reference sequence). The CDR3 sequence is 13 residues long. The CDR3 DNA sequence: TGTGCCTGGACACCAGGGGGCGCAGATACGCAGTATTTT. Amino acids: CAWTPGGADTQYF.

This clone occurred a few times. This chain connects TRBV30 to TRBJ1-2, with TRBD1 as a possible D gene (6 bases). Per germline, CDR1 GTSNPN and CDR2 SVGIG (reference sequence). The CDR3 extends over 13 amino acids. V was pared by 3 bases and J by 4 bases, with 12 bases between. CDR3 in amino acids: CAWSGGAGYGYTF. DNA for the CDR3: TGTGCCTGGAGCGGGGGGGCAGGCTATGGCTACACCTTC.

The genes are TRBV6-1 and TRBJ2-3, with 11 bases matching TRBD2. This CDR3 has 16 residues. With V trimmed by 2 bases and J by 3 bases, 4 bases remained unmatched. Per germline, CDR1 MNHNS and CDR2 SASEGT. The CDR3 reads CASSELTSGNTDTQYF. In DNA, the CDR3 is TGTGCCAGCAGTGAACTGACTAGCGGGAATACAGATACGCAGTATTTT.